The 17 T cell receptor beta chains below all came from one sample that was sequenced in a study of CD8 T cells in ankylosing spondylitis. TCRdb itself ran the 5' RACE reads through MiXCR, one entry per CDR3 protein. Here the sample spans fewer than 250,000 distinct CDR3 sequences, over 9.5% being singletons. The source material was blood, either unsorted or a sorted T cell fraction (not recorded which). Receptor source: a male donor with ankylosing spondylitis or in good health (not recorded which).

This clonotype has at least ten counts. V is TRBV6-1 and J is TRBJ1-2; D is possibly TRBD1 (6 bases). Germline V CDR1 and CDR2: MNHNS, SASEGT. This CDR3 contains 12 residues. The V end lost 4 bases, the J end lost 8 bases, and 11 bases lay between the germline ends. In DNA, the CDR3 is TGTGCCAGCAGTGCACAGGGCAAAGGCTACACCTTC. Amino acid sequence: CASSAQGKGYTF.

About this clonotype itself: A much larger clone is a single base away; this may be a read error. The rearrangement joins TRBV12-3 or TRBV12-4 to TRBJ1-2; a possible D gene is TRBD1 (5 bases). V lost 1 base and J lost 8, with 17 bases in between. This CDR3 contains 15 residues. DNA for the CDR3: TGTGCCAGCAGTTTAGGATCCGACAGTGGAAGGGGCTACACCTTC. Residues: CASSLGSDSGRGYTF.

Comment on this clonotype: A much larger clone differs from this one at a single base, so this may be a read error. This rearrangement joins TRBV3-1 to TRBJ1-1, with unresolved D. Germline-derived CDR1 and CDR2 are LGHDT and YNNKEL (reference sequence). This CDR3 has 13 amino acids. CDR3 sequence: CVSSPFTGSEAFF. CDR3 nucleotides: TGTGTCAGCAGCCCGTTCACCGGGAGTGAAGCTTTCTTT.

This clonotype was seen many times. V is TRBV5-1 and J is TRBJ2-3, with D perhaps TRBD2 (5 bases). CDR1 and CDR2 from the germline V gene are SGHRS and YFSETQ. Trimming left V 0 bases short and J 1 base short, with 9 bases between. This CDR3 spans 15 amino acids. The CDR3: CASSLVWGGTDTQYF. The CDR3 DNA reads TGCGCCAGCAGCTTGGTTTGGGGAGGCACAGATACGCAGTATTTT.

The sample holds many counts of this clonotype. This rearrangement joins TRBV3-1 to TRBJ2-5; D is ambiguous. This CDR3 spans 14 amino acids. The V and J ends lost 6 bases and 6 bases respectively, with 17 bases between them. Per germline, CDR1 LGHDT and CDR2 YNNKEL (reference sequence). CDR3: CASRSTLRVQTQYF. CDR3 coding DNA: TGTGCCAGCAGGTCGACCCTCCGGGTCCAGACCCAGTACTTC.

This clonotype was counted many times. The chain couples TRBV10-3 to TRBJ1-2; TRBD1 matches at 7 bases. V dropped 3 bases and J dropped 5; count of bases not matched to a gene: 3. Germline-derived CDR1 and CDR2 are ENHRY and SYGVKD. The CDR3 has 13 amino acids. For the CDR3, the DNA is TGTGCCATCAGTGAAGGGACAGCTTATGGCTACACCTTC. Amino acid sequence: CAISEGTAYGYTF.

This sequence joins TRBV7-2 and TRBJ2-1, with D hard to call. V was pared by 3 bases and J by 10 bases, with 10 bases between. This CDR3 region has 12 residues. Germline V gene data show CDR1 as SGHTA and CDR2 as FQGNSA. This CDR3 reads CTSSLDFGEQFF. The CDR3 DNA sequence: TGTACCAGCAGCTTGGATTTTGGGGAGCAGTTCTTC.

The table lists this clonotype with many counts. The chain uses TRBV29-1 and TRBJ2-3, with D perhaps being TRBD1 or TRBD2 (5 bases each). In germline, CDR1 is SQVTM, CDR2 ANQGSEA. V was cut by 1 base and J by 6 bases, with 14 bases left in between. The CDR3 is 14 residues long. The CDR3 DNA is TGCAGCGTTGAAGTGGCTAGCCGGGGCGATACGCAGTATTTT. Translating it yields CSVEVASRGDTQYF.

The chain is built from TRBV3-1 and TRBJ1-1, with 8 bases fitting TRBD1. The CDR3 loop spans 16 amino acids. Germline assignment: CDR1 LGHDT and CDR2 YNNKEL (reference sequence). V shed 4 bases and J 1 base; nucleotides not matched to a gene: 8. The CDR3 DNA follows: TGTGCCAGCAGCCCCAAGTGGGGGACAGGGAACACTGAAGCTTTCTTT. This gives the protein CASSPKWGTGNTEAFF.

The chain joins TRBV11-2 to TRBJ2-7, with 8 bases aligning to TRBD2. This CDR3 is 14 amino acids long. With 7 bases clipped from V and 2 bases from J, the junction kept 7 bases outside the gene matches. Germline CDR1 SGHAT, CDR2 FQNNGV. CDR3 loop: CASTSSGRPYEQYF. CDR3 nucleotide sequence: TGTGCCAGCACCTCAAGCGGGAGACCCTACGAGCAGTACTTC. Drawing the rest from reference TRBV11-2 and TRBJ2-7, the complete variable domain is EAGVAQSPRYKIIEKRQSVAFWCNPISGHATLYWYQQILGQGPKLLIQFQNNGVVDDSQLPKDRFSAERLKGVDSTLKIQPAKLEDSAVYLCASTSSGRPYEQYFGPGTRLTVT.

About this clonotype: A much larger clone lies one base from this, so it may be a read error. This chain connects TRBV3-1 to TRBJ1-4, with D unresolved. V gave up 4 bases and J gave up 6 bases, with 15 bases separating them. The CDR3 runs 15 residues. The germline V gene encodes CDR1 LGHDT and CDR2 YNNKEL (reference sequence). The CDR3 is CASSPMTSWDEKLFF. The CDR3, as DNA: TGTGCCAGCAGCCCCATGACCTCGTGGGATGAAAAACTGTTTTTT.

Only a few counts were recorded for this clonotype. V gene TRBV11-1 combines with J gene TRBJ2-7, with D perhaps TRBD2 (6 bases). Germline loops: CDR1 SGHAT, CDR2 FQDESV (reference sequence). The CDR3 runs 15 residues. Deletions cut 5 bases from V and 0 bases from J, with 14 bases between. CDR3 loop: CASSRTTGSSYEQYF. The CDR3, as DNA: TGTGCCAGCAGCCGGACTACAGGAAGCTCCTACGAGCAGTACTTC. Using reference TRBV11-1 and TRBJ2-7 for the parts outside the CDR3, the full variable domain is EAEVAQSPRYKITEKSQAVAFWCDPISGHATLYWYRQILGQGPELLVQFQDESVVDDSQLPKDRFSAERLKGVDSTLKIQPAELGDSAMYLCASSRTTGSSYEQYFGPGTRLTVT.

At least ten counts were recorded for this clonotype. The chain carries TRBV5-6 and TRBJ2-7; TRBD2 aligns across 8 bases. Germline CDR1 and CDR2: SGHDT and YYEEEE. J gave up 3 bases and V 1 base, and 3 bases lay outside the gene matches. This CDR3 contains 14 residues. CDR3: CASSLSLAGYEQYF. The CDR3 DNA sequence: TGTGCCAGCAGCTTGTCGCTAGCGGGCTACGAGCAGTACTTC.

This clonotype was counted many times. The rearrangement uses TRBV5-1 and TRBJ1-2, with D tentatively TRBD1 (6 bases). With 0 bases removed from V and 3 bases from J, the gap between germline ends came to 12 bases. This CDR3 is 15 amino acids long. CDR1 is SGHRS, CDR2 YFSETQ, per germline. CDR3 coding DNA: TGCGCCAGCAGCTTGGGTGCAGGGGATTACTATGGCTACACCTTC. Protein sequence: CASSLGAGDYYGYTF.

In this sample, this clonotype turned up many times. This chain joins TRBV4-1 and TRBJ1-1; D unresolved. This CDR3 is built from 15 residues. From germline, CDR1 is MGHRA and CDR2 YSYEKL. The ends were cut back, 0 bases at V and 2 bases at J, with 10 bases in the middle. The CDR3 is CASSQDVEGNTEAFF. In nucleotides, the CDR3 is TGCGCCAGCAGCCAAGATGTTGAGGGAAACACTGAAGCTTTCTTT.

Notes on this clonotype: A much more abundant neighbour one base away suggests this may be a read error. The chain is built from TRBV29-1 and TRBJ2-5; no firm D call. Germline V gene lookup returns CDR1 SQVTM and CDR2 ANQGSEA. This CDR3 is built from 13 residues. CDR3 bases: TGCAGCGTTGGCCGTCTGATCCAAGAGGCCCAGTACTTC. It specifies CSVGRLIQEAQYF.

This clonotype appeared many times. The chain couples TRBV5-1 to TRBJ2-1; 9 bases agree with TRBD2. V shed 2 bases, J shed 6 bases, and the junction held 6 bases outside the gene matches. CDR3 length equals 15 residues. Germline-derived CDR1 and CDR2 are SGHRS and YFSETQ. Written as DNA, the CDR3 is TGCGCCAGCAGCTTATCGGCTAGCGGGGCCAATGAGCAGTTCTTC. Protein product: CASSLSASGANEQFF.